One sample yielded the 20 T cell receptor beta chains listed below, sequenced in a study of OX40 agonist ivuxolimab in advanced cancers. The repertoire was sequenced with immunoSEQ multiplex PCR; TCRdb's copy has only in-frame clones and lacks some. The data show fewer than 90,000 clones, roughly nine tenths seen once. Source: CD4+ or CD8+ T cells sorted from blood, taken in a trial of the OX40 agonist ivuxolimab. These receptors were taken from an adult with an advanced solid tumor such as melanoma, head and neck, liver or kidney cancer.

This CDR3 is CASSLGTGGRYEKLFF. The CDR3, as DNA: TGTGCCAGCAGCTTGGGGACAGGGGGCCGGTATGAAAAACTGTTTTTT. V and J are TRBV7-2 and TRBJ1-4; 12 positions match TRBD1. The V gene end was trimmed by 3 bases and the J gene end by 6 bases; junction bases not matched to a gene: 5. Germline V CDR1 and CDR2: SGHTA, FQGNSA. The CDR3 extends over 16 amino acids.

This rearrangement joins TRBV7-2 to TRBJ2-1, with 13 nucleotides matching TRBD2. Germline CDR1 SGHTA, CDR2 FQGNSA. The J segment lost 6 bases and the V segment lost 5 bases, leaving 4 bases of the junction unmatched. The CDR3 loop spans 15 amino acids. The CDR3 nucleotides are TGTGCCAGCAGCCGGACTAGCGGGAGTATCAATGAGCAGTTCTTC. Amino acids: CASSRTSGSINEQFF.

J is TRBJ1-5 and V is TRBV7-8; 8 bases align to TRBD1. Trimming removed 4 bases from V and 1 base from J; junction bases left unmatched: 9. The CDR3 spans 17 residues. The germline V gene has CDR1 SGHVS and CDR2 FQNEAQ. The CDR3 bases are TGTGCCAGCAGCTCGACGGACAGGGTGATGAGCAATCAGCCCCAGCATTTT. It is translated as CASSSTDRVMSNQPQHF. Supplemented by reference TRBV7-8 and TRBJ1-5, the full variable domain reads GAGVSQSPRYKVAKRGQDVALRCDPISGHVSLFWYQQALGQGPEFLTYFQNEAQLDKSGLPSDRFFAERPEGSVSTLKIQRTQQEDSAVYLCASSSTDRVMSNQPQHFGDGTRLSIL.

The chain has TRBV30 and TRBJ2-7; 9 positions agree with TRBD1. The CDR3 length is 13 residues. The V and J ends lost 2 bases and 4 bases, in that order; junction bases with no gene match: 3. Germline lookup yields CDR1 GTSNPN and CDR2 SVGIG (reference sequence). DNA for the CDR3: TGTGCCTGGAGTCGGGGACAGGGTTACGAGCAGTACTTC. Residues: CAWSRGQGYEQYF.

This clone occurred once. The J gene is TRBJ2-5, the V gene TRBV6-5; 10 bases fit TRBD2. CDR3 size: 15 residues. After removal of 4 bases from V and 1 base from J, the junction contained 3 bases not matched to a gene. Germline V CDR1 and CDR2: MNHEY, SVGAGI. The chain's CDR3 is CASSFSGRPQETQYF. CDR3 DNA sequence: TGTGCCAGCAGTTTTAGCGGGAGGCCCCAAGAGACCCAGTACTTC.

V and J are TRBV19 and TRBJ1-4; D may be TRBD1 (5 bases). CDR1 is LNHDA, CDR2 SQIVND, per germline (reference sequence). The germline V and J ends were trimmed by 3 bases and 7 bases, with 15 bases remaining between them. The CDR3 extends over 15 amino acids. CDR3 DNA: TGTGCCAGTAGTATTTATCAGGGCATTACTGAAAAACTGTTTTTT. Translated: CASSIYQGITEKLFF.

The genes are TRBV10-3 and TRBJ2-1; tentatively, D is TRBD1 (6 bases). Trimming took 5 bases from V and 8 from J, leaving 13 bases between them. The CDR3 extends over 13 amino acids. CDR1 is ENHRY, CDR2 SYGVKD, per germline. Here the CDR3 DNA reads TGTGCCATCAGTAGGGGCCAGGGGTATGAGCAGTTCTTC. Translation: CAISRGQGYEQFF.

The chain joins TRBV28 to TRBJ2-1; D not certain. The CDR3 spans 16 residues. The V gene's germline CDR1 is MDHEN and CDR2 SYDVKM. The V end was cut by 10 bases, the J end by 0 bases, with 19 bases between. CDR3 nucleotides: TGTGCCATAGGTTTCATAGGGCTGAGCTCCTACAATGAGCAGTTCTTC. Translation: CAIGFIGLSSYNEQFF.

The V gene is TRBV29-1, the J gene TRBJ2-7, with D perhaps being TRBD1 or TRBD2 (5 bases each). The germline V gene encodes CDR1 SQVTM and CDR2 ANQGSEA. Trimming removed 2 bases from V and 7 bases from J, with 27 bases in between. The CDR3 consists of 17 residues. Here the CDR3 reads CSVEKGSGLGGGREQYF. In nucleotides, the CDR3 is TGCAGCGTTGAAAAGGGATCTGGGCTTGGGGGTGGGCGTGAGCAGTACTTC.

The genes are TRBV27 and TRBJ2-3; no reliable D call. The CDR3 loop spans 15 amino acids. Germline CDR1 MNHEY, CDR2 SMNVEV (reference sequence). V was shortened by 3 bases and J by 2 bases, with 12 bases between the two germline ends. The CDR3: CASSLKSLTTDTQYF. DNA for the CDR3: TGTGCCAGCAGTTTGAAGTCTTTGACCACAGATACGCAGTATTTT.

CDR3 in DNA: TGTGCCAGCAGCCCGATAACCAATGAGCAGTTCTTC. Its translation is CASSPITNEQFF. The chain is built from TRBV7-9 and TRBJ2-1, with D hard to call. The germline V and J ends were trimmed by 5 bases and 6 bases, with 8 bases remaining between them. The CDR3 length is 12 residues. Per germline, CDR1 SEHNR and CDR2 FQNEAQ (reference sequence).

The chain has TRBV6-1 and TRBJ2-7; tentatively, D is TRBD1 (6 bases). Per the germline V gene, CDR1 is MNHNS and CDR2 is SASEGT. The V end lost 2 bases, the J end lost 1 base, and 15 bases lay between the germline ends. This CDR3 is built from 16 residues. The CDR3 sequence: CASSEQGTTLSYEQYF. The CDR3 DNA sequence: TGTGCCAGCAGTGAACAGGGGACAACTTTGTCCTACGAGCAGTACTTC.

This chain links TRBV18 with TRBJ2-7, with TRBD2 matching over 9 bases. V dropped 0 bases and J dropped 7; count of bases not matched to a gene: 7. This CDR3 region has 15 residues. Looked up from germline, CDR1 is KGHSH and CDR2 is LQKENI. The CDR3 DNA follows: TGTGCCAGCTCACCACCGGCGGGAGGGGTCCAGGAGCAGTACTTC. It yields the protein CASSPPAGGVQEQYF.

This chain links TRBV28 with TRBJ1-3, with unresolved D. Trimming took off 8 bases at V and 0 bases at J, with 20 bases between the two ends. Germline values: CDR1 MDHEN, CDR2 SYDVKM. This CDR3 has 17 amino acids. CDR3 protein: CASGLGLDGRSGNTIYF. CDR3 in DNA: TGTGCCAGCGGTCTCGGCTTGGACGGTCGCTCTGGAAACACCATATATTTT.

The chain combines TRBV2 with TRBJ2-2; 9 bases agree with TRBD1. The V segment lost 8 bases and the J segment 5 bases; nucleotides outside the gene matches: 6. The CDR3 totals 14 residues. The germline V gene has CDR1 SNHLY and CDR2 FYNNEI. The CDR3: CASLGQGMTGELFF. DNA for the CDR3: TGTGCCAGCCTAGGACAGGGGATGACCGGGGAGCTGTTTTTT.

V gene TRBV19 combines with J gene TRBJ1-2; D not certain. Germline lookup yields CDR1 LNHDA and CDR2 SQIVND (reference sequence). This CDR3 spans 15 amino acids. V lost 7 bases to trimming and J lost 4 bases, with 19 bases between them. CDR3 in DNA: TGTGCCAGTACGCCGGAAGGGTACTCCTCCTATGGCTACACCTTC. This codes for CASTPEGYSSYGYTF.

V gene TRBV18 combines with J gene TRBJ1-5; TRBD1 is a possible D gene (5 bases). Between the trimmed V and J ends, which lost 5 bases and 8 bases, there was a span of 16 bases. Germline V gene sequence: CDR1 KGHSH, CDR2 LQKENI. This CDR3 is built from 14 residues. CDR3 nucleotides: TGTGCCAGCTCAGCCCGGGACGGTCAGGAGCCCCAGCATTTT. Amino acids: CASSARDGQEPQHF.

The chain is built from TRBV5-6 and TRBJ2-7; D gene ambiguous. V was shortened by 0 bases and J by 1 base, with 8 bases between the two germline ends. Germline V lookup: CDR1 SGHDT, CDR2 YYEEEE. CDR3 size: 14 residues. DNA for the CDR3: TGTGCCAGCAGCTTGGCCCGCGGATCCTACGAGCAGTACTTC. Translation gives CASSLARGSYEQYF.

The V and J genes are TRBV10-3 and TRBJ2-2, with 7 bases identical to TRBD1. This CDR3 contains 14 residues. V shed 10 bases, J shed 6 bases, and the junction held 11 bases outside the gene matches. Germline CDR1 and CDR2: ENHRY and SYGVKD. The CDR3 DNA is TGTGCCACCAGCAAGGGGGCGGAGGCCGGGGAGCTGTTTTTT. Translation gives CATSKGAEAGELFF.

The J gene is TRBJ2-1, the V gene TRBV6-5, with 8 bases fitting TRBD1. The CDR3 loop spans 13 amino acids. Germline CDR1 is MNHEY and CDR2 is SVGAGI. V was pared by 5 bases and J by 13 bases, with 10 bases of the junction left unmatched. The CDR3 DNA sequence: TGTGCCAGCAGTAGAGGACAGGGTTTTATACAGTTCTTC. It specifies CASSRGQGFIQFF.